The 21 T cell receptor beta chains listed next were all sequenced from one sample in a study of blood T cell repertoires in COVID-19. Measured with immunoSEQ multiplex PCR; TCRdb has only the in-frame clones, and not every one. The sample shows fewer than 110,000 clones, over 75% of them seen only once. Sequencing was carried out using peripheral blood. All receptors derive from a woman younger than 45 with acute or convalescent COVID-19.

The gene calls are TRBV7-3 and TRBJ2-3; tentative D call: TRBD1 (6 bases). V lost 5 bases and J lost 11, with 20 bases in between. CDR3 length equals 14 residues. Germline CDR1 SGHTA, CDR2 FQGTGA. Written as DNA, the CDR3 is TGTGCCAGCAGCACACAGGGCTCCACCACAAAGCAGTATTTT. It encodes CASSTQGSTTKQYF.

This chain links TRBV6-6 with TRBJ2-7; weak D call: TRBD1 (6 bases). The germline V gene has CDR1 MNHNY and CDR2 SVGAGI (reference sequence). The CDR3 totals 14 residues. Trimming left V 4 bases short and J 4 bases short, with 14 bases between. The DNA of the CDR3 is TGTGCCAGCAGTTTAATGGGGGCGAATTACGAGCAGTACTTC. Its translation is CASSLMGANYEQYF.

This clone has a handful of counts. The chain combines TRBV5-4 with TRBJ1-2, with TRBD1 matching over 11 bases. The CDR3 has 14 amino acids. V was clipped by 4 bases and J by 7 bases; unmatched bases: 6. Germline assignment: CDR1 SGHNT and CDR2 YYREEE (reference sequence). The CDR3 sequence is CASSPRTGGFGYTF. CDR3 bases: TGTGCCAGCAGCCCTAGGACAGGGGGCTTTGGCTACACCTTC.

The DNA of the CDR3 is TGTGCCAGCAGCTTGGTAAGAGCTGGGCCGACACCCCTCCACTTT. Protein sequence: CASSLVRAGPTPLHF. The gene calls are TRBV11-2 and TRBJ1-6, with no clear D. The CDR3 sequence is 15 residues long. Deletions cut 3 bases from V and 11 bases from J, with 17 bases between. The germline CDR1 and CDR2 sequences are SGHAT and FQNNGV. Combining the CDR3 with reference TRBV11-2 and TRBJ1-6 gives the whole variable domain EAGVAQSPRYKIIEKRQSVAFWCNPISGHATLYWYQQILGQGPKLLIQFQNNGVVDDSQLPKDRFSAERLKGVDSTLKIQPAKLEDSAVYLCASSLVRAGPTPLHFGNGTRLTVT.

The chain recombines TRBV2 with TRBJ1-5; no reliable D call. The V end lost 3 bases, the J end lost 2 bases, and 11 bases lay between the germline ends. CDR1 and CDR2 (germline): SNHLY, FYNNEI. The CDR3 totals 15 residues. CDR3 sequence reads: CASSDFLRGNQPQHF. In nucleotides, the CDR3 is TGTGCCAGCAGTGACTTCCTTAGAGGCAATCAGCCCCAGCATTTT.

The rearrangement joins TRBV29-1 to TRBJ1-2; no definite D call. Between the trimmed V and J ends, which lost 5 bases and 1 base, there was a span of 5 bases. The germline CDR1 and CDR2 sequences are SQVTM and ANQGSEA. The CDR3 is 11 residues long. The CDR3 is CSVTVNYGYTF. CDR3 coding DNA: TGCAGCGTTACAGTTAACTATGGCTACACCTTC.

This chain links TRBV5-1 with TRBJ2-3; possible D gene TRBD2, 6 bases. CDR1 is SGHRS, CDR2 YFSETQ, per germline. V lost 6 bases to trimming and J lost 1 base, with 12 bases between them. The CDR3 spans 14 residues. The DNA for the CDR3 is TGCGCCAGCAACCGAAGGGAGGGCACAGATACGCAGTATTTT. Translated: CASNRREGTDTQYF.

The V gene is TRBV7-3, the J gene TRBJ2-3; 9 bases are a match to TRBD1. Unmatched junction bases numbered 6, after V lost 1 base and J lost 4 bases. Germline values: CDR1 SGHTA, CDR2 FQGTGA. The CDR3 has 16 amino acids. The CDR3 reads CASSLIGQGSADTQYF. CDR3 DNA sequence: TGTGCCAGCAGCTTAATCGGACAGGGGAGCGCAGATACGCAGTATTTT.

This clone appeared a single time. The rearrangement uses TRBV5-8 and TRBJ2-4; 11 positions match TRBD2. With V trimmed by 7 bases and J by 7 bases, 4 bases remained unmatched. Germline CDR1 and CDR2: SGHTS and YDEGEE. The CDR3 has 13 residues. CDR3 amino acids: CASQLAGANIQYF. The CDR3 DNA reads TGTGCCAGCCAACTAGCGGGGGCGAACATTCAGTACTTC.

The chain combines TRBV10-3 with TRBJ1-2, with a tentative D call TRBD1 (5 bases). Trimming stripped 0 bases from V and 4 bases from J, with 18 bases between. The CDR3 is made up of 17 amino acids. Germline loops: CDR1 ENHRY, CDR2 SYGVKD. Here the CDR3 reads CAISESLGHLQSYGYTF. The CDR3 nucleotides are TGTGCCATCAGTGAGTCCCTAGGACACTTACAATCCTATGGCTACACCTTC.

The gene calls are TRBV18 and TRBJ1-5; 9 nucleotides align to TRBD1. CDR3 length equals 15 residues. CDR1 and CDR2 from the germline V gene are KGHSH and LQKENI. Unmatched junction bases numbered 7, after V lost 5 bases and J lost 5 bases. The CDR3 coding sequence is TGTGCCAGCTCAGCACAGGGGGCGGAAGATCAGCCCCAGCATTTT. It translates to CASSAQGAEDQPQHF.

The chain carries TRBV12-5 and TRBJ2-7, with TRBD1 matching 8 bases. Germline V gives CDR1 LGHNT, CDR2 FRNRAP. V shed 0 bases, J shed 6 bases, and the junction held 7 bases outside the gene matches. The CDR3 spans 15 residues. The CDR3 DNA is TGTGCTAGTGGTTTGGTCCTGGGACAGGACCTCGAGCAGTACTTC. Protein sequence: CASGLVLGQDLEQYF.

The chain links TRBV6-1 to TRBJ2-7; TRBD2 matches 8 bases. After removal of 0 bases from V and 6 bases from J, the junction contained 4 bases not matched to a gene. The CDR3 contains 14 residues. Germline CDR1 and CDR2: MNHNS and SASEGT. The CDR3 coding sequence is TGTGCCAGCAGTGAAGCAGGGACTAGGGGCGAGCAGTACTTC. Protein sequence: CASSEAGTRGEQYF.

The chain uses TRBV15 and TRBJ2-7, with a possible D match to TRBD1 (6 bases). This CDR3 contains 15 residues. Germline lookup yields CDR1 LNHNV and CDR2 YYDKDF (reference sequence). The V gene lost 0 bases and the J gene lost 5 bases, with 14 bases spanning the gap. CDR3 coding DNA: TGTGCCACCAGCAGAGATGCAGGGGTGTGGGACGAGCAGTACTTC. This encodes CATSRDAGVWDEQYF.

The chain combines TRBV5-4 with TRBJ2-3; the match to TRBD2 covers 8 bases. Germline V gene data show CDR1 as SGHNT and CDR2 as YYREEE (reference sequence). The V segment lost 1 base and the J segment 6 bases; nucleotides outside the gene matches: 7. There are 15 residues in the CDR3. CDR3 in amino acids: CASSLSVRGADTQYF. CDR3 sequence (DNA): TGTGCCAGCAGCTTGTCGGTGCGGGGGGCTGATACGCAGTATTTT.

J is TRBJ2-2 and V is TRBV21-1; the table's D call, TRBD2, has no DNA check behind it. TRBV21-1 is reported as a pseudogene. This CDR3 is built from 21 residues. CDR3 residues: CASSKLPSSGTSTRDTGELFF. As DNA, the CDR3 is TGTGCCAGCAGCAAACTACCCTCGTCGGGGACTTCGACAAGGGACACCGGGGAGCTGTTTTTT.

The chain combines TRBV2 with TRBJ1-1; possibly TRBD1 for D (6 bases). This CDR3 spans 13 amino acids. V dropped 3 bases and J dropped 6 bases, with 11 bases sitting between them. Germline CDR1 SNHLY, CDR2 FYNNEI. The CDR3 region has the DNA TGTGCCAGCAGTGATCCGGACAGACCTGAAGCTTTCTTT. This sequence encodes CASSDPDRPEAFF.

The chain employs TRBV24-1 and TRBJ1-2, with 10 bases that match TRBD1. CDR1 and CDR2 (germline): KGHDR, SFDVKD. Trimming cost V 9 bases and J 4 bases; bases outside gene matches: 7. The CDR3 consists of 14 residues. The CDR3 DNA reads as TGTGCCACCGCCGGGACAGGGGACGGCTATGGCTACACCTTC. This translates into CATAGTGDGYGYTF.

This sequence joins TRBV15 and TRBJ1-5, with 8 bases fitting TRBD1. V trimming: 2 bases; J trimming: 4 bases; junction bases outside the gene matches: 10. This CDR3 comprises 17 residues. The germline V gene has CDR1 LNHNV and CDR2 YYDKDF (reference sequence). DNA of the CDR3: TGTGCCACCAGCAGATCCCGGACAGGGCCGCTTAATCAGCCCCAGCATTTT. Translated, it gives CATSRSRTGPLNQPQHF.

The genes are TRBV24-1 and TRBJ2-7, with a possible D match to TRBD2 (5 bases). The CDR3 covers 13 residues. The germline CDR1 and CDR2 sequences are KGHDR and SFDVKD. Trimming shortened V by 7 bases and J by 3 bases, and 12 bases separated the two germline ends. The CDR3 region is CATSGDGDYEQYF. In DNA form, the CDR3 reads TGTGCCACCAGCGGGGATGGGGACTACGAGCAGTACTTC.

Many counts were recorded for this clone. V gene TRBV4-1 combines with J gene TRBJ1-1; D is uncertain. CDR1 is MGHRA and CDR2 is YSYEKL in the germline V gene. The V gene lost 4 bases and the J gene lost 3 bases, with 9 bases spanning the gap. This CDR3 has 13 residues. The CDR3: CASSLQEHTEAFF. In DNA, the CDR3 is TGCGCCAGCAGCCTTCAAGAGCACACTGAAGCTTTCTTT.